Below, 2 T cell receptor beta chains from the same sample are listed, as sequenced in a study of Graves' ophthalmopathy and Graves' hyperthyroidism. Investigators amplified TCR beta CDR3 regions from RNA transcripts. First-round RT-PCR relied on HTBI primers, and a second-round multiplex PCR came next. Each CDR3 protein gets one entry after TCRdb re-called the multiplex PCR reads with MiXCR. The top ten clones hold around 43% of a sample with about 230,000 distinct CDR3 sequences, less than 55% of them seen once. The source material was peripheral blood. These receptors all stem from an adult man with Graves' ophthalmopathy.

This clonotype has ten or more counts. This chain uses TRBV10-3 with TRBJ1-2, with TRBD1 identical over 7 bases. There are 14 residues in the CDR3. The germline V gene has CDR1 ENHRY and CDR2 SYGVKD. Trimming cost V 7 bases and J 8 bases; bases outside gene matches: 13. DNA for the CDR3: TGTGCCATCACCAGGGACAGCCCCCTGGGGGGCTACACCTTC. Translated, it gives CAITRDSPLGGYTF.

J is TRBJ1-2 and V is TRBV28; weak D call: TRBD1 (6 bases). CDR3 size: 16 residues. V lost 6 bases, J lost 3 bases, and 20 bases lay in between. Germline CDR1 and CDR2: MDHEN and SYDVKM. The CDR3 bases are TGTGCCAGCAGGGACCCCGGGACAAATGCCCACTATGGCTACACCTTC. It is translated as CASRDPGTNAHYGYTF.